This T cell receptor (beta chain) was retrieved from a study of graft-versus-host responses after intestinal transplantation. Regarding this clone: The antigen is not known.

Trimming removed 6 bases from V and 5 bases from J, with 14 bases in between. CDR1 SGHKS and CDR2 YYEKEE come from the germline V gene (reference sequence). CDR3 length equals 13 residues. Assay used: immunoSEQ multiplex PCR; TCRdb lists only in-frame clones, some missing. The sample lists some 39,000 clones, roughly 95% seen once, with 0.2% to 0.25% in the top ten. The sequenced sample was unstimulated CD8+ T cells sorted from spleen or lymph node cells, obtained before transplant. This sequence was found in a human donor who was the organ donor for an intestinal transplant. The chain recombines TRBV5-5 with TRBJ1-1; D is unclear. The CDR3 DNA sequence: TGTGCCAGCACTTTGTCCGGGAATACTGAAGCTTTCTTT. This sequence encodes CASTLSGNTEAFF. Combining the CDR3 with reference TRBV5-5 and TRBJ1-1 gives the whole variable domain DAGVTQSPTHLIKTRGQQVTLRCSPISGHKSVSWYQQVLGQGPQFIFQYYEKEERGRGNFPDRFSARQFPNYSSELNVNALLLGDSALYLCASTLSGNTEAFFGQGTRLTVV.